This T cell receptor (beta chain) appears in the sequencing data of a study of T-cell reconstitution after alpha-beta-depleted transplantation in children. Unique molecular identifiers were incorporated into the prepared TCRbeta library. A single record per CDR3 protein comes from TCRdb applying MiXCR to the PCR reads. The data contain roughly 400,000 distinct CDR3 sequences, 20% of them seen just once; the ten biggest clones take up 3.5% to 4%. The ends were cut back, 0 bases at V and 8 bases at J, with 15 bases in the middle. CDR3 length: 15 amino acids. The V gene's germline CDR1 is SGHRS and CDR2 YFSETQ. This clonotype was seen more than once but under ten times.

This rearrangement joins TRBV5-1 to TRBJ2-1; maybe TRBD1 (5 bases). The source of this sequence is a human donor who donated a stem cell graft to a child with acute myeloid leukemia. The sample consisted of PBMCs from the stem cell graft donor, taken from the stem cell graft. CDR3 sequence: CASSLEGWGLDEQFF. The CDR3 DNA sequence: TGCGCCAGCAGCTTGGAGGGCTGGGGCCTCGATGAGCAGTTCTTC.